Each of the 21 T cell receptor beta chains below was sequenced from the same sample in a study of blood T cell repertoires in COVID-19 (dated by TCRdb to the early 2020s). Library preparation was by the immunoSEQ multiplex PCR assay. TCRdb's version of the immuneACCESS table is confined to in-frame rearrangements and falls short of the full clone set. An unresolved V gene accounts for under half of the shortfall where checked; the remainder is of unknown origin. The sample profile shows under 200,000 clones; 83% of them were found once. The ten largest account for about 2% of the sample. The sample was peripheral blood. Every receptor here comes from an elderly woman with acute or convalescent COVID-19.

The chain uses TRBV10-1 and TRBJ2-7; the D gene is possibly TRBD1 (5 bases). The CDR3 length is 11 residues. The germline V and J ends were trimmed by 2 bases and 6 bases, with 5 bases remaining between them. CDR1 WNHNN and CDR2 SYGVQD come from the germline V gene (reference sequence). For the CDR3, the DNA is TGCGCCAGCAGTGAGGGGGCCGAGCAGTACTTC. Protein sequence: CASSEGAEQYF.

The genes are TRBV19 and TRBJ2-1; 10 bases map to TRBD1. Germline V CDR1 and CDR2: LNHDA, SQIVND (reference sequence). The CDR3 contains 16 residues. V lost 4 bases and J lost 5; bases outside the gene matches: 8. CDR3 in DNA: TGTGCCAGTAGTACCATTACCGGGACAGGGGACAATGAGCAGTTCTTC. Protein product: CASSTITGTGDNEQFF.

The V and J genes are TRBV7-6 and TRBJ1-3; maybe TRBD1 (5 bases). The CDR3 is 13 amino acids. From germline, CDR1 is SGHVS and CDR2 FNYEAQ. With 5 bases removed from V and 2 bases from J, the gap between germline ends came to 7 bases. CDR3 amino acids: CASSPGPGNTIYF. CDR3 in DNA: TGTGCCAGCAGCCCAGGGCCTGGAAACACCATATATTTT.

This clone occurred a few times. The chain carries TRBV7-8 and TRBJ2-2, with D hard to call. V lost 1 base and J 0 bases, leaving 6 bases between the germline ends. The CDR3 has 15 amino acids. Germline values: CDR1 SGHVS, CDR2 FQNEAQ. The CDR3 bases are TGTGCCAGCAGCTTAGTTAGCTCGAACACCGGGGAGCTGTTTTTT. Protein sequence: CASSLVSSNTGELFF.

The table lists this clone with a few counts. This sequence joins TRBV27 and TRBJ1-2; TRBD1 might be the D (6 bases). Germline CDR1 is MNHEY and CDR2 is SMNVEV (reference sequence). Between the trimmed V and J ends, which lost 2 bases and 4 bases, there was a span of 14 bases. This CDR3 comprises 15 residues. The CDR3 sequence is CASSLTGGPGYGYTF. The CDR3, as DNA: TGTGCCAGCAGTTTAACGGGGGGCCCGGGCTATGGCTACACCTTC.

This clone was detected once. The chain has TRBV12-3 or TRBV12-4 and TRBJ2-1; the match to TRBD1 covers 7 bases. CDR3 length equals 13 residues. V dropped 6 bases and J dropped 6; count of bases not matched to a gene: 5. The CDR3 is CASSRDSPNEQFF. The DNA for the CDR3 is TGTGCCAGCAGCCGGGACAGCCCCAATGAGCAGTTCTTC.

This chain uses TRBV9 with TRBJ1-1, with a possible D match to TRBD1 (5 bases). The germline V gene encodes CDR1 SGDLS and CDR2 YYNGEE. V lost 0 bases and J lost 6, with 12 bases in between. The CDR3 consists of 14 residues. CDR3 sequence reads: CASSVAAGGAEAFF. The CDR3 DNA is TGTGCCAGCAGCGTAGCCGCAGGAGGGGCTGAAGCTTTCTTT. Looking up the rest from reference TRBV9 and TRBJ1-1 gives the full variable domain: DSGVTQTPKHLITATGQRVTLRCSPRSGDLSVYWYQQSLDQGLQFLIQYYNGEERAKGNILERFSAQQFPDLHSELNLSSLELGDSALYFCASSVAAGGAEAFFGQGTRLTVV.

The gene calls are TRBV28 and TRBJ2-1; 12 nucleotides agree with TRBD2. CDR3 length equals 19 residues. Germline V gene sequence: CDR1 MDHEN, CDR2 SYDVKM. V lost 6 bases and J lost 0; bases outside the gene matches: 12. CDR3 loop: CASRALAGGRYSSYNEQFF. CDR3 bases: TGTGCCAGCAGAGCACTAGCGGGGGGAAGATATAGCTCCTACAATGAGCAGTTCTTC. The whole variable domain, filled in from reference TRBV28 and TRBJ2-1, reads DVKVTQSSRYLVKRTGEKVFLECVQDMDHENMFWYRQDPGLGLRLIYFSYDVKMKEKGDIPEGYSVSREKKERFSLILESASTNQTSMYLCASRALAGGRYSSYNEQFFGPGTRLTVL.

V gene TRBV19 combines with J gene TRBJ1-1; TRBD1 might be the D (5 bases). Trimming pared 5 bases from V and 6 bases from J, leaving 16 bases between. This CDR3 has 14 amino acids. Germline V lookup: CDR1 LNHDA, CDR2 SQIVND (reference sequence). The CDR3 protein is CASSPGGSLAEAFF. The CDR3 region has the DNA TGTGCCAGTAGTCCTGGGGGGAGTTTAGCTGAAGCTTTCTTT.

The V and J genes are TRBV18 and TRBJ1-4, with 8 positions matching TRBD1. CDR3 size: 14 residues. The J segment lost 5 bases and the V segment lost 3 bases, leaving 2 bases of the junction unmatched. Germline loops: CDR1 KGHSH, CDR2 LQKENI. This chain's CDR3 is CASSPRTGNEKLFF. The CDR3 DNA sequence: TGTGCCAGCTCACCCCGGACAGGGAATGAAAAACTGTTTTTT.

The chain uses TRBV2 and TRBJ2-1; possible D gene TRBD1, 6 bases. Per the germline V gene, CDR1 is SNHLY and CDR2 is FYNNEI. The CDR3 is 15 amino acids. V lost 8 bases to trimming and J lost 0 bases, with 14 bases between them. In nucleotides, the CDR3 is TGTGCCAGCCTGCCCAGGGGAACCTCCTACAATGAGCAGTTCTTC. Its protein is CASLPRGTSYNEQFF.

In regard to this clone: This sample also contains other DNA sequences that code for the same CDR3. V is TRBV3-1 (or the pseudogene TRBV3-2) and J is TRBJ2-1; the match to TRBD2 covers 9 bases. The V gene's germline CDR1 is LGHDT and CDR2 YNNKEL (reference sequence). The ends lost 4 bases at V and 8 bases at J; junction bases unmatched: 9. This CDR3 contains 15 residues. The CDR3 loop is CASSPLAGSFHEQFF. The CDR3 DNA follows: TGTGCCAGCAGCCCTCTAGCGGGGAGTTTCCATGAGCAGTTCTTC.

The CDR3 spells CASSFSREGPDTQYF. The DNA of the CDR3 is TGTGCCAGCAGCTTCTCACGGGAGGGCCCTGATACGCAGTATTTT. V usage is TRBV6-5 and J usage is TRBJ2-3; TRBD2 matches at 8 bases. V shed 6 bases and J 6 bases; nucleotides not matched to a gene: 11. CDR1 MNHEY and CDR2 SVGAGI come from the germline V gene. The CDR3 runs 15 residues.

The J gene is TRBJ2-1, the V gene TRBV7-6; the match to TRBD2 covers 7 bases. The junction had 12 bases not matched to a gene; V was cut back by 1 base and J by 9 bases. Germline V gene lookup returns CDR1 SGHVS and CDR2 FNYEAQ. The CDR3 covers 16 residues. CDR3 amino acids: CASSLEAGTTFFEQFF. The CDR3 nucleotides are TGTGCCAGCAGCTTAGAGGCCGGGACTACCTTCTTTGAGCAGTTCTTC.

V usage is TRBV5-1 and J usage is TRBJ1-2; D unclear. This CDR3 contains 13 residues. CDR1 is SGHRS and CDR2 is YFSETQ in the germline V gene. Trimming took off 1 base at V and 5 bases at J, with 9 bases between the two ends. The DNA of the CDR3 is TGCGCCAGCAGCTTGCGGGTTAGGTATGGCTACACCTTC. It codes for CASSLRVRYGYTF.

This chain joins TRBV28 and TRBJ2-4, with D tentatively TRBD1 (5 bases). This CDR3 comprises 15 residues. Germline V lookup: CDR1 MDHEN, CDR2 SYDVKM. V lost 5 bases to trimming and J lost 0 bases, with 11 bases between them. The CDR3, as DNA: TGTGCCAGCAGTCGACAGCCTCTAGCCAAAAACATTCAGTACTTC. Translating gives CASSRQPLAKNIQYF.

The chain recombines TRBV7-9 with TRBJ2-1, with a tentative D call TRBD2 (5 bases). Trimming removed 6 bases at V and 4 bases at J, with 19 bases between. Germline CDR1 is SEHNR and CDR2 is FQNEAQ (reference sequence). The length of the CDR3 is 16 residues. CDR3 nucleotides: TGTGCCAGCAGGTCCCTGAGGAGCGGCCATTACAATGAGCAGTTCTTC. Its protein is CASRSLRSGHYNEQFF.

J is TRBJ1-1 and V is TRBV19; D is perhaps TRBD1 (5 bases). V gave up 4 bases and J gave up 6 bases, with 12 bases separating them. The germline gives CDR1 LNHDA, CDR2 SQIVND (reference sequence). CDR3 length equals 13 residues. This CDR3 reads CASSTPGKAEAFF. The CDR3 coding sequence is TGTGCCAGTAGTACCCCAGGGAAGGCTGAAGCTTTCTTT.

This chain joins TRBV5-1 and TRBJ2-1, with TRBD1 as a possible D gene (5 bases). CDR3 length: 14 amino acids. Germline-derived CDR1 and CDR2 are SGHRS and YFSETQ. V was clipped by 3 bases and J by 2 bases, with 9 bases between them. DNA for the CDR3: TGCGCCAGCAGCTCCGACAGCGCCTACAATGAGCAGTTCTTC. Translation: CASSSDSAYNEQFF.

The chain employs TRBV19 and TRBJ2-3, with D uncertain. This CDR3 comprises 14 residues. Germline CDR1 and CDR2: LNHDA and SQIVND (reference sequence). Trimming stripped 3 bases from V and 2 bases from J, with 9 bases between. CDR3 protein: CASSMSLLTDTQYF. In nucleotides, the CDR3 is TGTGCCAGTAGTATGAGTCTTCTCACAGATACGCAGTATTTT.

This clone was picked up a small number of times. The CDR3 coding sequence is TGTGCCAGCATCCGGGACAGGGGGCCAGGGGAGCTGTTTTTT. It specifies CASIRDRGPGELFF. The chain couples TRBV7-2 to TRBJ2-2; 12 nucleotides align to TRBD1. Germline loops: CDR1 SGHTA, CDR2 FQGNSA. The CDR3 runs 14 residues. V lost 7 bases, J lost 8 bases, and 5 bases stayed unmatched.